This TCR beta chain emerged from a study of T-cell reconstitution after alpha-beta-depleted transplantation in children. Unique molecular identifiers were used in preparing the TCRbeta library. TCRdb re-derived calls from the PCR reads in MiXCR, one entry per CDR3 protein. There are under 450,000 distinct CDR3 sequences in the sample; about an eighth occur only once, and roughly 4.5% lies in the top ten. Germline V gene data show CDR1 as GTSNPN and CDR2 as SVGIG (reference sequence). V was clipped by 5 bases and J by 4 bases, with 13 bases between them. This CDR3 region has 13 residues. The sample holds a few counts of this clonotype.

The V gene is TRBV30, the J gene TRBJ2-3, with D possibly matching TRBD1 (6 bases). The sequence was obtained from a human donor who donated a stem cell graft to a child with Fanconi anemia. The source material was PBMCs, sampled from the stem cell graft. CDR3 protein: CAWGTRRADTQYF. The DNA of the CDR3 is TGTGCCTGGGGGACACGTCGGGCAGATACGCAGTATTTT.